This T cell receptor beta chain was captured in a study of blood T cell repertoires in COVID-19. Germline V lookup: CDR1 SGHRS, CDR2 YFSETQ. After removal of 3 bases from V and 5 bases from J, the junction contained 8 bases not matched to a gene. The CDR3 spans 14 residues. The data were produced by immunoSEQ multiplex PCR, yet TCRdb's version contains in-frame clones alone and is incomplete. The sample consists of about 320,000 clones, around four fifths of them appearing once. The chain carries TRBV5-1 and TRBJ2-7; 7 bases map to TRBD1. The specimen was peripheral blood. The sequence came from a woman aged 45-65 years with acute or convalescent COVID-19. The CDR3 protein is CASSSSDRVDEQYF. Written as DNA, the CDR3 is TGCGCCAGCAGCTCGTCTGACAGGGTGGACGAGCAGTACTTC.